This T cell receptor beta chain was captured in a study of graft-versus-host responses after intestinal transplantation. TCRdb's copy holds only in-frame clones and misses some; the assay was immunoSEQ multiplex PCR. There are tens of thousands of clones in the sample; around 90% occur only once, and 6.5% to 8% lies in the top ten. The starting material was bone marrow, obtained approximately 700 days after intestinal transplantation. The sequence derives from a human patient who received an intestinal transplant, so some T cells may come from the graft donor.

The CDR3 nucleotides read TGTGCCAGTAGTATCACTGGTGGTAGCGGGAGTGACAATGAGCAGTTCTTC. Amino acid sequence: CASSITGGSGSDNEQFF. V gene TRBV19 combines with J gene TRBJ2-1, with TRBD2 identical over 9 bases. From germline, CDR1 is LNHDA and CDR2 SQIVND (reference sequence). The CDR3 consists of 17 residues. Trimming at V came to 3 bases and at J to 5 bases, leaving 11 bases not matched to a gene.